These T cell receptor beta chains were read from a single sample in a study of control samples from healthy donors and cancer patients. Only in-frame clones appear in the TCRdb table, and some are missing; sequencing was by immunoSEQ multiplex PCR. The sample carries some 190,000 clones, approximately 90% recorded once. The sequenced sample was blood. The source is a man younger than 40 in good health. The CDR3 runs from the conserved cysteine through the conserved F or W. D genes are given only for firm matches. Clone sizes are given selectively: once, few, many, or a class where the clone is expanded.

cdr3_aa,cdr3_nt,v_call,j_call,clone_size,d_call
CASSVRQYYGYTF,TGTGCAAGCAGTGTTCGGCAGTACTATGGCTACACCTTC,TRBV2,TRBJ1-2,.,.
CASSFDGAAYNEQFF,TGTGCCAGCAGCTTTGATGGGGCGGCCTACAATGAGCAGTTCTTC,TRBV7-9,TRBJ2-1,.,.
CASSPGQGAYNEQFF,TGTGCCAGCAGCCCTGGACAGGGGGCCTACAATGAGCAGTTCTTC,TRBV5-8,TRBJ2-1,.,TRBD1
CASSDRENTEAFF,TGTGCCAGCAGTGACAGGGAGAACACTGAAGCTTTCTTT,TRBV6-4,TRBJ1-1,.,.
CASSLATGTGENSPLHF,TGTGCCAGCAGCTTAGCCACCGGGACAGGAGAGAATTCACCCCTCCACTTT,TRBV7-6,TRBJ1-6,.,TRBD1
CASSVEMENSPLHF,TGTGCCAGCAGCGTAGAAATGGAAAATTCACCCCTCCACTTT,TRBV9,TRBJ1-6,few,.
CASSLNGGPGAKNIQYF,TGTGCCAGCAGTTTAAATGGGGGGCCTGGAGCCAAAAACATTCAGTACTTC,TRBV27,TRBJ2-4,.,.
CASSSVASPAEAFF,TGTGCCAGCAGTTCCGTTGCCTCACCCGCTGAAGCTTTCTTT,TRBV25-1,TRBJ1-1,.,.
CASSYSHPTQETQYF,TGTGCCAGCAGTTACTCTCACCCGACCCAAGAGACCCAGTACTTC,TRBV6-6,TRBJ2-5,.,.
CASKNPRVWGNQPQHF,TGTGCCAGCAAAAACCCACGTGTTTGGGGCAATCAGCCCCAGCATTTT,TRBV5-3,TRBJ1-5,few,.
CASSLYLGGLKNYGYTF,TGTGCCAGCAGTTTATATCTGGGGGGGCTTAAGAACTATGGCTACACCTTC,TRBV28,TRBJ1-2,.,.
CASKTGPLNNSPLHF,TGTGCCAGCAAGACCGGGCCCTTAAACAATTCACCCCTCCACTTT,TRBV27,TRBJ1-6,.,.
CASSAGYHTDTQYF,TGCGCCAGCAGTGCGGGATATCACACAGATACGCAGTATTTT,TRBV10-1,TRBJ2-3,.,.
CASRRRAWTVGSPLHF,TGTGCCAGCAGGCGACGTGCTTGGACGGTCGGTTCACCCCTCCACTTT,TRBV13,TRBJ1-6,.,.
CASGLDSGLSGGNLDTQYF,TGTGCTAGTGGCCTGGACAGCGGACTAAGCGGGGGCAACCTAGATACGCAGTATTTT,TRBV12-5,TRBJ2-3,.,TRBD2
CASSSQENTEAFF,TGTGCCAGCAGCTCACAGGAAAACACTGAAGCTTTCTTT,TRBV7-2,TRBJ1-1,few,.
CASSIVGRHTDTQYF,TGTGCCAGTAGTATAGTTGGCAGACACACAGATACGCAGTATTTT,TRBV19,TRBJ2-3,.,.
CSASRLAGSSTDTQYF,TGCAGTGCTAGTAGGTTAGCGGGGTCTAGCACAGATACGCAGTATTTT,TRBV20-1,TRBJ2-3,.,TRBD2
CASSSSRISSYEQYF,TGTGCCAGCAGCTCTTCTCGGATAAGCTCCTACGAGCAGTACTTC,TRBV6-5,TRBJ2-7,.,.
CASSPRSRGSYNSPLHF,TGTGCCAGCAGCCCTAGGAGTCGGGGCTCCTATAATTCACCCCTCCACTTT,TRBV7-6,TRBJ1-6,.,.
CASRQGGAGNSPLHF,TGTGCCAGCAGACAGGGGGGGGCAGGCAATTCACCCCTCCACTTT,TRBV27,TRBJ1-6,.,TRBD1
CASRLDRNTEAFF,TGTGCAAGTCGCTTAGACAGGAACACTGAAGCTTTCTTT,TRBV12-2,TRBJ1-1,.,.
CASSLAHQAGATGELFF,TGTGCCAGCAGCTTAGCGCACCAGGCAGGGGCCACCGGGGAGCTGTTTTTT,TRBV7-9,TRBJ2-2,.,.
CASSLTGSGAKNIQYF,TGCGCCAGCAGCTTGACCGGGAGTGGTGCCAAAAACATTCAGTACTTC,TRBV5-1,TRBJ2-4,.,.
CASSEAGSYNEQFF,TGTGCCAGCAGTGAAGCCGGGAGCTACAATGAGCAGTTCTTC,TRBV2,TRBJ2-1,few,.
CASTPHGVNNSPLHF,TGTGCCAGCACCCCTCATGGGGTGAATAATTCACCCCTCCACTTT,TRBV6-5,TRBJ1-6,few,.
CASSVGGGSGSYEQYF,TGTGCCAGCAGCGTAGGTGGGGGCTCGGGTTCCTACGAGCAGTACTTC,TRBV9,TRBJ2-7,.,.
CASSLIPGENTEAFF,TGTGCCAGCAGCTTGATCCCCGGAGAGAACACTGAAGCTTTCTTT,TRBV5-5,TRBJ1-1,.,.
CASSPRDTYEKLFF,TGTGCCAGTAGCCCCCGGGACACCTATGAAAAACTGTTTTTT,TRBV19,TRBJ1-4,.,.
CASSLLGLGAEAFF,TGTGCCAGCAGCCTCCTTGGACTAGGGGCTGAAGCTTTCTTT,TRBV7-2,TRBJ1-1,.,.
CASSLELAGGPDTQYF,TGCGCCAGCAGCTTGGAACTAGCGGGGGGGCCTGATACGCAGTATTTT,TRBV5-1,TRBJ2-3,.,TRBD2
CASSNVPGGTEAFF,TGTGCCAGCAGCAACGTGCCGGGGGGCACTGAAGCTTTCTTT,TRBV7-3,TRBJ1-1,.,.
CASSVVAHSPLHF,TGTGCCAGCAGCGTAGTTGCTCATTCACCCCTCCACTTT,TRBV9,TRBJ1-6,.,.
CASSDASGRIPYGYTF,TGTGCCAGCAGTGATGCCTCCGGACGGATACCCTATGGCTACACCTTC,TRBV2,TRBJ1-2,.,.
CASASQLTGTSTDTQYF,TGTGCTAGCGCCTCACAATTGACAGGGACCTCTACAGATACGCAGTATTTT,TRBV12-5,TRBJ2-3,.,TRBD1
CASSPPGLENYGYTF,TGTGCCAGCAGCCCTCCGGGACTCGAGAACTATGGCTACACCTTC,TRBV7-9,TRBJ1-2,.,.
CASSLRPGGEENDPAGTGELFF,TGTGCCAGCAGCTTGAGGCCGGGGGGGGAAGAAAATGACCCTGCCGGCACCGGGGAGCTGTTTTTT,TRBV7-6,TRBJ2-2,.,TRBD2
CAISTGTPGNTIYF,TGTGCCATCAGTACAGGGACTCCTGGAAACACCATATATTTT,TRBV10-3,TRBJ1-3,once,.
CASSRTGEAGNTIYF,TGTGCCAGCAGCCGCACAGGGGAGGCTGGAAACACCATATATTTT,TRBV6-5,TRBJ1-3,.,TRBD1
CATSHSGTASTDTQYF,TGTGCCACCAGTCACAGTGGAACAGCCAGCACAGATACGCAGTATTTT,TRBV24-1,TRBJ2-3,.,.
CASSLGARGSGTEAFF,TGTGCCAGCAGTTTAGGGGCAAGGGGGTCGGGCACTGAAGCTTTCTTT,TRBV28,TRBJ1-1,.,.
CASSLTTGMRGNTIYF,TGTGCCAGCAGCTTGACCACAGGGATGAGGGGAAACACCATATATTTT,TRBV11-2,TRBJ1-3,.,.
CASSLRLRGGGDGYTF,TGTGCCAGCAGCTTAAGACTACGTGGAGGGGGGGATGGCTACACCTTC,TRBV5-4,TRBJ1-2,.,.
CASSQGSDNYEQYF,TGCGCCAGCAGCCAAGGGAGCGATAACTACGAGCAGTACTTC,TRBV4-1,TRBJ2-7,.,.
CASTLGLGTSGGVQFF,TGTGCCAGCACCCTAGGCCTCGGGACTAGCGGGGGGGTGCAGTTCTTC,TRBV3-1/TRBV3-2,TRBJ2-1,.,TRBD2
CASTGIGNTEAFF,TGTGCCAGCACGGGTATCGGAAACACTGAAGCTTTCTTT,TRBV9,TRBJ1-1,.,.
CASSFLAVDTDTQYF,TGTGCCAGCAGCTTTCTAGCGGTGGATACAGATACGCAGTATTTT,TRBV5-4,TRBJ2-3,.,TRBD2
CASTDSNSNQPQHF,TGTGCCAGCACGGACAGCAATAGCAATCAGCCCCAGCATTTT,TRBV28,TRBJ1-5,once,.
CASSRGQKYTEAFF,TGTGCCAGTAGTAGGGGACAGAAGTACACTGAAGCTTTCTTT,TRBV19,TRBJ1-1,.,TRBD1
CASSIELAGVADTQYF,TGTGCCAGTAGTATAGAACTAGCGGGGGTCGCAGATACGCAGTATTTT,TRBV19,TRBJ2-3,once,TRBD2
CASSVTSRSADTQYF,TGTGCCAGCAGCGTGACTAGCAGGTCAGCAGATACGCAGTATTTT,TRBV9,TRBJ2-3,.,TRBD2